Each of the 12 T cell receptor beta chains below was sequenced from the same sample in a study of blood T cell repertoires in COVID-19. Measured with immunoSEQ multiplex PCR; TCRdb has only the in-frame clones, and not every one. The table shows around 190,000 clones, with around 87% occurring only once. Specimen: PBMCs or T cells enriched from blood (not recorded which). The receptors originated from a woman aged 40-49 years in a cohort exposed to, infected with or recovered from COVID-19 (not recorded which).

V usage is TRBV5-1 and J usage is TRBJ2-5; the D is unclear. Germline V gene data show CDR1 as SGHRS and CDR2 as YFSETQ. V lost 0 bases, J lost 2 bases, and 11 bases lay in between. CDR3 size: 15 residues. The CDR3 loop is CASSLDMGLQETQYF. Here the CDR3 DNA reads TGCGCCAGCAGCTTGGACATGGGCCTTCAAGAGACCCAGTACTTC.

This chain links TRBV7-2 with TRBJ2-3; TRBD1 matches at 7 bases. Germline lookup yields CDR1 SGHTA and CDR2 FQGNSA. This CDR3 region has 15 residues. The junction had 8 bases not matched to a gene; V was cut back by 6 bases and J by 2 bases. DNA of the CDR3: TGTGCCAGCAGGATGACCGGGACAGCCACAGATACGCAGTATTTT. This sequence encodes CASRMTGTATDTQYF.

The rearrangement links TRBV19 to TRBJ1-4, with D perhaps TRBD1 (6 bases). The CDR3 loop spans 12 amino acids. The germline CDR1 and CDR2 sequences are LNHDA and SQIVND (reference sequence). The ends were cut back, 3 bases at V and 8 bases at J, with 7 bases in the middle. DNA for the CDR3: TGTGCCAGTAGTATGAGGGGGGAAAAACTGTTTTTT. Protein sequence: CASSMRGEKLFF.

The chain couples TRBV6-5 to TRBJ1-1; 8 nucleotides line up with TRBD1. This CDR3 has 14 residues. The ends lost 3 bases at V and 5 bases at J; junction bases unmatched: 5. CDR1 MNHEY and CDR2 SVGAGI come from the germline V gene. As DNA, the CDR3 is TGTGCCAGCAGTTATGGACAGGGAGCGACTGAAGCTTTCTTT. Translated: CASSYGQGATEAFF.

The chain combines TRBV20-1 with TRBJ1-1, with D tentatively TRBD1 (6 bases). CDR1 and CDR2 from the germline V gene are DFQATT and SNEGSKA (reference sequence). The length of the CDR3 is 11 residues. The V gene lost 6 bases and the J gene lost 6 bases, with 11 bases spanning the gap. The CDR3 nucleotides read TGCAGTGCCGTGGACAGATCTGAAGCTTTCTTT. It encodes CSAVDRSEAFF.

J is TRBJ1-3 and V is TRBV7-9; D is ambiguous. Germline lookup yields CDR1 SEHNR and CDR2 FQNEAQ (reference sequence). V lost 6 bases to trimming and J lost 0 bases, with 15 bases between them. The CDR3 runs to 16 residues. As DNA, the CDR3 is TGTGCCAGCAGTTTTCCCCGGGAACTCTCTGGAAACACCATATATTTT. Its protein product is CASSFPRELSGNTIYF.

The rearrangement uses TRBV19 and TRBJ1-2, with D tentatively TRBD1 (5 bases). With 3 bases removed from V and 0 bases from J, the gap between germline ends came to 17 bases. Per germline, CDR1 LNHDA and CDR2 SQIVND (reference sequence). The length of the CDR3 is 17 residues. CDR3 bases: TGTGCCAGTAGTATCACGGGGGGAGTTAATCCTAACTATGGCTACACCTTC. Protein: CASSITGGVNPNYGYTF.

The V call is TRBV4-2, the J call TRBJ2-7; 8 bases are a match to TRBD2. Germline V gene sequence: CDR1 LGHNA, CDR2 YNFKEQ. Trimming at V came to 0 bases and at J to 0 bases, leaving 10 bases not matched to a gene. The CDR3 runs 18 residues. The CDR3 loop is CASSQEWSGGRSSYEQYF. DNA of the CDR3: TGTGCCAGCAGCCAAGAATGGTCGGGGGGGCGTAGCTCCTACGAGCAGTACTTC.

This chain uses TRBV9 with TRBJ2-7; tentatively, D is TRBD2 (7 bases). Germline V CDR1 and CDR2: SGDLS, YYNGEE. V shed 0 bases and J shed 2 bases, with 12 bases lying between them. The CDR3 consists of 15 residues. CDR3 sequence: CASSVDRGGPYEQYF. In DNA form, the CDR3 reads TGTGCCAGCAGCGTAGATAGGGGGGGACCCTACGAGCAGTACTTC.

V gene TRBV19 combines with J gene TRBJ1-5; D may be TRBD1 (5 bases). Trimming removed 4 bases from V and 1 base from J, with 11 bases in between. The CDR3 extends over 15 amino acids. The germline V gene has CDR1 LNHDA and CDR2 SQIVND (reference sequence). The CDR3 protein is CASSTTTVSNQPQHF. The CDR3 DNA follows: TGTGCCAGTAGTACAACGACAGTAAGCAATCAGCCCCAGCATTTT.

The chain joins TRBV6-4 to TRBJ2-2; 9 bases line up with TRBD2. Losses at the gene ends were 3 bases for V and 0 bases for J; bases not matched to a gene: 2. The CDR3 covers 16 residues. Germline values: CDR1 MRHNA, CDR2 SNTAGT. CDR3 residues: CASSEGLAANTGELFF. The CDR3 DNA reads as TGTGCCAGCAGTGAGGGACTAGCAGCGAACACCGGGGAGCTGTTTTTT.

The chain joins TRBV5-1 to TRBJ2-3, with 12 bases fitting TRBD1. Germline V gene data show CDR1 as SGHRS and CDR2 as YFSETQ. V was pared by 3 bases and J by 5 bases, with 4 bases of the junction left unmatched. The CDR3 extends over 15 amino acids. CDR3 DNA: TGCGCCAGCAGCTCCGGGACAGGGGGCTTAGATACGCAGTATTTT. Amino acids: CASSSGTGGLDTQYF.